This passage covers 29 T cell receptor beta chains from one sample sequenced in a study of OX40 agonist ivuxolimab in advanced cancers. Libraries were made using the immunoSEQ multiplex PCR assay. Imported from immuneACCESS, the table was reduced by TCRdb to in-frame sequences with V and J called. These copies leave out some clones; in studies compared against another copy, an unresolved V gene accounts for under half, and the cause of the remainder is not known. This sample gives around 43,000 clones in total; 70% to 90% of them show up just once. In total, the top ten clones hold about a sixth of the sample. The input for sequencing was CD4+ or CD8+ T cells sorted from blood, taken in a trial of the OX40 agonist ivuxolimab. The receptors derive from an adult with an advanced solid tumor such as melanoma, head and neck, liver or kidney cancer.

This sequence joins TRBV7-9 and TRBJ2-1, with D uncertain. Germline-derived CDR1 and CDR2 are SEHNR and FQNEAQ (reference sequence). The CDR3 totals 12 residues. The ends were cut back, 0 bases at V and 6 bases at J, with 3 bases in the middle. This chain's CDR3 is CASSLAANEQFF. The CDR3 region has the DNA TGTGCCAGCAGCTTAGCGGCCAATGAGCAGTTCTTC.

The chain has TRBV6-1 and TRBJ2-2; D uncertain. Trimming removed 3 bases from V and 1 base from J, with 9 bases in between. Germline V gives CDR1 MNHNS, CDR2 SASEGT. This CDR3 region has 15 residues. This CDR3 reads CASSDQAVNTGELFF. CDR3 coding DNA: TGTGCCAGCAGTGATCAGGCAGTGAACACCGGGGAGCTGTTTTTT.

The chain is built from TRBV9 and TRBJ1-2; TRBD1 aligns across 8 bases. Losses at the gene ends were 5 bases for V and 6 bases for J; bases not matched to a gene: 0. The CDR3 is made up of 11 amino acids. Germline V lookup: CDR1 SGDLS, CDR2 YYNGEE. In DNA, the CDR3 is TGTGCCAGCAGGGACAGGGATGGCTACACCTTC. This gives the protein CASRDRDGYTF.

V gene TRBV9 combines with J gene TRBJ2-3; the D gene is possibly TRBD2 (5 bases). The CDR3 has 16 residues. Germline CDR1 reads SGDLS; CDR2 reads YYNGEE. V lost 0 bases and J 2 bases, leaving 13 bases between the germline ends. CDR3 protein: CASSVGASRYTDTQYF. CDR3 coding DNA: TGTGCCAGCAGCGTAGGGGCTAGCCGATACACAGATACGCAGTATTTT.

The genes are TRBV7-7 and TRBJ2-1, with 8 positions matching TRBD2. Trimming at V came to 4 bases and at J to 4 bases, leaving 0 bases not matched to a gene. This CDR3 region has 13 residues. CDR1 and CDR2 (germline): SSHAT, FNYEAQ (reference sequence). Here the CDR3 reads CASSSGGYNEQFF. In DNA form, the CDR3 reads TGTGCCAGCAGCTCGGGGGGGTACAATGAGCAGTTCTTC.

The CDR3 coding sequence is TGTGCCAGTAGTATAGTAGGGGCGGCCAATGAGCAGTTCTTC. It specifies CASSIVGAANEQFF. The rearrangement links TRBV19 to TRBJ2-1, with D maybe TRBD1 (5 bases). Looked up from germline, CDR1 is LNHDA and CDR2 is SQIVND (reference sequence). Trimming cost V 1 base and J 6 bases, with 10 bases left between them. The CDR3 is 14 residues long.

The chain carries TRBV5-8 and TRBJ2-3, with TRBD1 matching over 10 bases. The J segment lost 0 bases and the V segment lost 4 bases, leaving 11 bases of the junction unmatched. There are 18 residues in the CDR3. The germline CDR1 and CDR2 sequences are SGHTS and YDEGEE. CDR3 region: CASSPDYGTGASTDTQYF. CDR3 nucleotides: TGTGCCAGCAGCCCCGACTACGGGACAGGGGCTAGCACAGATACGCAGTATTTT.

The chain joins TRBV4-1 to TRBJ2-1; 13 bases are shared with TRBD2. CDR1 MGHRA and CDR2 YSYEKL come from the germline V gene. J was trimmed by 6 bases and V by 4 bases; bases with no gene match: 6. The CDR3 sequence is 16 residues long. This CDR3 is CASSRLAGGRGNEQFF. CDR3 DNA: TGCGCCAGCAGCCGACTAGCGGGAGGAAGGGGCAATGAGCAGTTCTTC.

The V call is TRBV27, the J call TRBJ2-1, with a tentative D call TRBD1 (6 bases). Trimming removed 6 bases from V and 10 bases from J, with 16 bases in between. Germline lookup yields CDR1 MNHEY and CDR2 SMNVEV (reference sequence). The CDR3 has 13 amino acids. CDR3 amino acids: CASSPYSGAEQFF. CDR3 nucleotide sequence: TGTGCCAGCAGCCCCTATTCAGGGGCCGAGCAGTTCTTC.

The chain is built from TRBV7-2 and TRBJ1-2; 8 nucleotides line up with TRBD1. CDR1 and CDR2 (germline): SGHTA, FQGNSA. CDR3 length: 15 residues. Trimming cost V 2 bases and J 4 bases; bases outside gene matches: 6. CDR3 region: CASSLSGTGTYGYTF. As DNA, the CDR3 is TGTGCCAGCAGCTTATCCGGGACAGGAACCTATGGCTACACCTTC.

The rearrangement links TRBV6-5 to TRBJ1-1, with D possibly TRBD1 on 6 matching bases. This CDR3 is 16 amino acids long. Per the germline V gene, CDR1 is MNHEY and CDR2 is SVGAGI. Trimming pared 0 bases from V and 8 bases from J, leaving 19 bases between. The CDR3 region has the DNA TGTGCCAGCAGTTACTCAACAGGGAAAGTGGTTTTGGAAGCTTTCTTT. Amino acids: CASSYSTGKVVLEAFF.

V gene TRBV5-5 combines with J gene TRBJ2-7, with unresolved D. The V and J ends lost 1 base and 0 bases respectively, with 5 bases between them. Germline-derived CDR1 and CDR2 are SGHKS and YYEKEE (reference sequence). The CDR3 length is 13 residues. CDR3 amino acids: CASSLYSSYEQYF. Here the CDR3 DNA reads TGTGCCAGCAGCTTGTACAGCTCCTACGAGCAGTACTTC.

The rearrangement uses TRBV27 and TRBJ1-2, with 9 bases identical to TRBD1. Per the germline V gene, CDR1 is MNHEY and CDR2 is SMNVEV (reference sequence). This CDR3 is 14 amino acids long. V was pared by 6 bases and J by 7 bases, with 9 bases of the junction left unmatched. The DNA for the CDR3 is TGTGCCAGCAGACTAGGACAGGGGATACGTGGCTACACCTTC. Protein product: CASRLGQGIRGYTF.

The chain joins TRBV7-3 to TRBJ1-2; D unclear. Trimming removed 0 bases from V and 8 bases from J, with 16 bases in between. The CDR3 runs to 15 residues. Germline assignment: CDR1 SGHTA and CDR2 FQGTGA. The CDR3 DNA sequence: TGTGCCAGCAGCTTAACGTTGGCAACCCCTGGGGGCTACACCTTC. Translating it yields CASSLTLATPGGYTF.

The V and J genes are TRBV7-7 and TRBJ2-7; no clear D gene. Germline-derived CDR1 and CDR2 are SSHAT and FNYEAQ (reference sequence). The CDR3 is made up of 15 amino acids. V was cut by 5 bases and J by 0 bases, with 14 bases left in between. CDR3 in amino acids: CASSPYTLSSYEQYF. The CDR3 DNA sequence: TGTGCCAGCAGCCCTTACACCCTCAGCTCCTACGAGCAGTACTTC. The whole variable domain, filled in from reference TRBV7-7 and TRBJ2-7, reads GAGVSQSPRYKVTKRGQDVTLRCDPISSHATLYWYQQALGQGPEFLTYFNYEAQPDKSGLPSDRFSAERPEGSISTLTIQRTEQRDSAMYRCASSPYTLSSYEQYFGPGTRLTVT.

The chain employs TRBV6-1 and TRBJ2-5, with D perhaps TRBD1 (6 bases). CDR1 and CDR2 (germline): MNHNS, SASEGT. Trimming took 7 bases from V and 2 from J, leaving 14 bases between them. This CDR3 region has 14 residues. The DNA for the CDR3 is TGTGCCAGCAACATACCGGGACAACAAGAGACCCAGTACTTC. It encodes CASNIPGQQETQYF.

The genes are TRBV7-2 and TRBJ2-1; 12 bases are a match to TRBD2. Per germline, CDR1 SGHTA and CDR2 FQGNSA. The junction had 11 bases not matched to a gene; V was cut back by 1 base and J by 10 bases. This CDR3 has 17 residues. CDR3 sequence (DNA): TGTGCCAGCAGCTTAGATCTAAGGCTAGCGGGAGGGTACGAGCAGTTCTTC. Its protein product is CASSLDLRLAGGYEQFF. The variable domain in full, completed from reference TRBV7-2 and TRBJ2-1, reads GAGVSQSPSNKVTEKGKDVELRCDPISGHTALYWYRQSLGQGLEFLIYFQGNSAPDKSGLPSDRFSAERTGGSVSTLTIQRTQQEDSAVYLCASSLDLRLAGGYEQFFGPGTRLTVL.

The V and J genes are TRBV2 and TRBJ1-1; D is possibly TRBD1 (5 bases). Looked up from germline, CDR1 is SNHLY and CDR2 is FYNNEI. The CDR3 covers 13 residues. With 8 bases removed from V and 11 bases from J, the gap between germline ends came to 21 bases. The CDR3 spells CASGPGRGVGAFF. CDR3 DNA: TGTGCCAGCGGTCCCGGGCGGGGGGTAGGTGCTTTCTTT.

The chain links TRBV6-1 to TRBJ2-3; D gene ambiguous. Deletions cut 2 bases from V and 1 base from J, with 10 bases between. The CDR3 spans 15 residues. Germline-derived CDR1 and CDR2 are MNHNS and SASEGT. In DNA form, the CDR3 reads TGTGCCAGCAGTGAATGGGGTGAAGGCACAGATACGCAGTATTTT. Translated, it gives CASSEWGEGTDTQYF.

The genes are TRBV30 and TRBJ2-7, with 7 bases lining up with TRBD2. The CDR3 extends over 16 amino acids. V was pared by 0 bases and J by 5 bases, with 13 bases of the junction left unmatched. The germline V gene encodes CDR1 GTSNPN and CDR2 SVGIG (reference sequence). CDR3 amino acids: CAWSVIRRERTNEQYF. DNA of the CDR3: TGTGCCTGGAGTGTTATTCGGCGGGAGCGCACCAACGAGCAGTACTTC.

V is TRBV14 and J is TRBJ1-2, with no clear D. CDR1 SGHDN and CDR2 FVKESK come from the germline V gene. The length of the CDR3 is 13 residues. V was cut by 6 bases and J by 4 bases, with 12 bases left in between. CDR3: CASRVMGGYGYTF. The CDR3 nucleotides read TGTGCCAGCAGAGTCATGGGAGGCTATGGCTACACCTTC.

This chain connects TRBV5-5 to TRBJ2-3; D gene uncertain. The CDR3 is 16 residues long. V dropped 3 bases and J dropped 3 bases, with 17 bases sitting between them. Germline V gene data show CDR1 as SGHKS and CDR2 as YYEKEE (reference sequence). CDR3 nucleotides: TGTGCCAGCAGCTACCGGACCTCTCTGATTACAGATACGCAGTATTTT. Translated: CASSYRTSLITDTQYF.

The V and J genes are TRBV9 and TRBJ1-1; D might be TRBD1 (5 bases). Looked up from germline, CDR1 is SGDLS and CDR2 is YYNGEE. V was cut by 2 bases and J by 4 bases, with 9 bases left in between. There are 13 residues in the CDR3. The CDR3 bases are TGTGCCAGCAGCGTTGGGGACTTCACTGAAGCTTTCTTT. This gives the protein CASSVGDFTEAFF.

This chain joins TRBV27 and TRBJ2-3; D gene uncertain. V was clipped by 3 bases and J by 0 bases, with 7 bases between them. Germline assignment: CDR1 MNHEY and CDR2 SMNVEV (reference sequence). This CDR3 spans 14 amino acids. The CDR3 DNA follows: TGTGCCAGCAGTTTTAGGGTTAGCACAGATACGCAGTATTTT. Translation: CASSFRVSTDTQYF.

The rearrangement joins TRBV10-3 to TRBJ2-7; TRBD2 aligns across 12 bases. Germline loops: CDR1 ENHRY, CDR2 SYGVKD. J was trimmed by 3 bases and V by 10 bases; bases with no gene match: 22. CDR3 length: 19 amino acids. The CDR3 DNA reads TGTGCCACAGGGACCTGGGCCAGGGACCTGACTAGCGGGAGCTACGAGCAGTACTTC. Translating gives CATGTWARDLTSGSYEQYF.

This chain connects TRBV7-2 to TRBJ2-2; the D gene could be TRBD1 or TRBD2 (5 bases each). This CDR3 is 14 amino acids long. The germline V gene encodes CDR1 SGHTA and CDR2 FQGNSA. V dropped 4 bases and J dropped 3 bases, with 9 bases sitting between them. CDR3 DNA: TGTGCCAGCAGCTCCGGGACCTACACCGGGGAGCTGTTTTTT. Residues: CASSSGTYTGELFF. Full variable domain (missing parts from reference TRBV7-2 and TRBJ2-2): GAGVSQSPSNKVTEKGKDVELRCDPISGHTALYWYRQSLGQGLEFLIYFQGNSAPDKSGLPSDRFSAERTGGSVSTLTIQRTQQEDSAVYLCASSSGTYTGELFFGEGSRLTVL.

This clone was seen just once. At one end, the junction sequence differs from germline, possibly due to a read error. The chain joins TRBV10-2 to TRBJ2-7; D assignment may be TRBD1 or TRBD2 (5 bases each). This CDR3 is built from 13 residues. Per the germline V gene, CDR1 is WSHSY and CDR2 is SAAADI. Here the CDR3 reads CVSSVRGPYEQYF. CDR3 in DNA: TGCGTCAGCAGTGTTCGGGGCCCCTACGAGCAGTACTTC.

The V and J genes are TRBV14 and TRBJ2-7; TRBD2 matches 7 bases. CDR1 and CDR2 (germline): SGHDN, FVKESK. CDR3 length: 14 residues. After removal of 1 base from V and 3 bases from J, the junction contained 3 bases not matched to a gene. The CDR3 DNA reads TGTGCCAGCAGCCAAGTTGCGGGGGACTACGAGCAGTACTTC. Translated: CASSQVAGDYEQYF. Complete variable domain (other parts from reference TRBV14 and TRBJ2-7): EAGVTQFPSHSVIEKGQTVTLRCDPISGHDNLYWYRRVMGKEIKFLLHFVKESKQDESGMPNNRFLAERTGGTYSTLKVQPAELEDSGVYFCASSQVAGDYEQYFGPGTRLTVT.

The chain employs TRBV7-9 and TRBJ2-5, with 9 bases identical to TRBD1. The ends lost 5 bases at V and 3 bases at J; junction bases unmatched: 7. The germline CDR1 and CDR2 sequences are SEHNR and FQNEAQ (reference sequence). This CDR3 is built from 15 residues. The CDR3 loop is CASSLRQGEEETQYF. The CDR3 bases are TGTGCCAGCAGCCTCCGACAGGGGGAAGAAGAGACCCAGTACTTC.